The present T cell receptor beta chain was sequenced within a study of CXCR3-negative and CXCR3-positive naive CD8 T cells. The CDR3 sequence is 14 residues long. Germline V gene data show CDR1 as MDHEN and CDR2 as SYDVKM. In preparing the TRB cDNA libraries, 5' RACE with UMI labels was used. TCRdb re-called the 5' RACE reads and catalogs CDR3 proteins one per entry, DNA excluded. This listing includes over 45,000 distinct CDR3 sequences. The specimen sequenced was memory CD8+ T cells from blood. This clonotype was sampled from a human donor in good health. Some clones in this sample may be carry-over from other donors' samples. The chain has TRBV28 and TRBJ2-2; there is no DNA to check the TCRdb D call of TRBD2. CDR3 amino acids: CASSLRLGQGELFF.